A selection of T cell receptor beta chains follows, all from one sample in a study of response to subunit inactivated influenza vaccine. Using its own MiXCR run on the RT-PCR reads, TCRdb lists one record per CDR3 protein. The data contain under 200,000 distinct CDR3 sequences, approximately 11% of them seen just once; the ten biggest clones take up about a third. The starting material was CD8+ T cells sorted from PBMCs, obtained roughly 24 months after vaccination. The receptors derive from a man aged 50-75 years who received an inactivated influenza vaccine. Each CDR3 is given with its conserved first and last residue. D genes are given only for firm matches. The size entry is marked missing in some rows and otherwise reads once, few, many or a size class.

clone_size j_call v_call d_call cdr3_nt cdr3_aa
many TRBJ2-1 TRBV3-1 NA TGTGCCAGCAGCCCCCCTCCAGGCAATGAGCAGTTCTTC CASSPPPGNEQFF
few TRBJ1-6 TRBV7-2 NA TGTGCCAGCAGCTGGGGGACCGAGTATAATTCACCCCTCCACTTT CASSWGTEYNSPLHF
few TRBJ1-1 TRBV7-9 NA TGTGCCAGCAGCTTAGGGACCCACACTGAAGCTTTCTTT CASSLGTHTEAFF
few TRBJ2-1 TRBV7-9 NA TGTGCCAGCAGCTCAGGGGACCGGTACTACAATGAGCAGTTCTTC CASSSGDRYYNEQFF
NA TRBJ2-1 TRBV29-1 TRBD2 TGCAGCGTCCTAAGCGGGAGCAGTTACAATGAGCAGTTCTTC CSVLSGSSYNEQFF
many TRBJ1-1 TRBV6-2/TRBV6-3 NA TGTGCCAGCAGTTACAGTGGAGGGATGAACACTGAAGCTTTCTTT CASSYSGGMNTEAFF
NA TRBJ2-2 TRBV27 TRBD1 TGTGCCAGCAGTTTGTCGGGACAGGGAGTCACCGGGGAGCTGTTTTTT CASSLSGQGVTGELFF
few TRBJ2-5 TRBV20-1 NA TGCAGTGCTAGAGATCATTGGGTCGAGACCCAGTACTTC CSARDHWVETQYF
few TRBJ2-1 TRBV20-1 NA TGCAGTGCGTCCGCCCGGGAGAAGCGGCGCTCCTACAATGAGCAGTTCTTC CSASAREKRRSYNEQFF
NA TRBJ2-7 TRBV6-1 NA TGTGCCAGCAGTGAATCTTGGGCTCTCGGCTCCTACGAGCAGTACTTC CASSESWALGSYEQYF
few TRBJ2-5 TRBV29-1 NA TGCAGCGCCGAGAAGGGGCAGGGCGAGATGTGGGAGACCCAGTACTTC CSAEKGQGEMWETQYF
many TRBJ2-1 TRBV24-1 NA TGTGCCACCAGTGACCTGACTCGGGCCAATGAGCAGTTCTTC CATSDLTRANEQFF
few TRBJ2-4 TRBV2 NA TGTGCCAGCAGTATTGACGTGGGCCGAGGAGCCAAAAACATTCAGTACTTC CASSIDVGRGAKNIQYF
few TRBJ1-1 TRBV29-1 NA TGCAGCGCTAAAGATGTCCCGGGACGTATAATGAACACTGAAGCTTTCTTT CSAKDVPGRIMNTEAFF
many TRBJ1-1 TRBV12-3/TRBV12-4 TRBD1 TGTGCCAGCATTGACAGGGGTGGTGAGAACACTGAAGCTTTCTTT CASIDRGGENTEAFF
few TRBJ2-1 TRBV20-1 TRBD2 TGCAGTGCTAGAGATGTGCTAGCGGGAGGGCCAGACAATGAGCAGTTCTTC CSARDVLAGGPDNEQFF
many TRBJ1-5 TRBV9 NA TGTGCCAGCAGCGTAGACTCTTTGGGGACTCAGCCCCAGCATTTT CASSVDSLGTQPQHF
few TRBJ2-1 TRBV4-3 NA TGCGCCAGCAGCCAAGATTTGGGGGACTCCTACAATGAGCAGTTCTTC CASSQDLGDSYNEQFF